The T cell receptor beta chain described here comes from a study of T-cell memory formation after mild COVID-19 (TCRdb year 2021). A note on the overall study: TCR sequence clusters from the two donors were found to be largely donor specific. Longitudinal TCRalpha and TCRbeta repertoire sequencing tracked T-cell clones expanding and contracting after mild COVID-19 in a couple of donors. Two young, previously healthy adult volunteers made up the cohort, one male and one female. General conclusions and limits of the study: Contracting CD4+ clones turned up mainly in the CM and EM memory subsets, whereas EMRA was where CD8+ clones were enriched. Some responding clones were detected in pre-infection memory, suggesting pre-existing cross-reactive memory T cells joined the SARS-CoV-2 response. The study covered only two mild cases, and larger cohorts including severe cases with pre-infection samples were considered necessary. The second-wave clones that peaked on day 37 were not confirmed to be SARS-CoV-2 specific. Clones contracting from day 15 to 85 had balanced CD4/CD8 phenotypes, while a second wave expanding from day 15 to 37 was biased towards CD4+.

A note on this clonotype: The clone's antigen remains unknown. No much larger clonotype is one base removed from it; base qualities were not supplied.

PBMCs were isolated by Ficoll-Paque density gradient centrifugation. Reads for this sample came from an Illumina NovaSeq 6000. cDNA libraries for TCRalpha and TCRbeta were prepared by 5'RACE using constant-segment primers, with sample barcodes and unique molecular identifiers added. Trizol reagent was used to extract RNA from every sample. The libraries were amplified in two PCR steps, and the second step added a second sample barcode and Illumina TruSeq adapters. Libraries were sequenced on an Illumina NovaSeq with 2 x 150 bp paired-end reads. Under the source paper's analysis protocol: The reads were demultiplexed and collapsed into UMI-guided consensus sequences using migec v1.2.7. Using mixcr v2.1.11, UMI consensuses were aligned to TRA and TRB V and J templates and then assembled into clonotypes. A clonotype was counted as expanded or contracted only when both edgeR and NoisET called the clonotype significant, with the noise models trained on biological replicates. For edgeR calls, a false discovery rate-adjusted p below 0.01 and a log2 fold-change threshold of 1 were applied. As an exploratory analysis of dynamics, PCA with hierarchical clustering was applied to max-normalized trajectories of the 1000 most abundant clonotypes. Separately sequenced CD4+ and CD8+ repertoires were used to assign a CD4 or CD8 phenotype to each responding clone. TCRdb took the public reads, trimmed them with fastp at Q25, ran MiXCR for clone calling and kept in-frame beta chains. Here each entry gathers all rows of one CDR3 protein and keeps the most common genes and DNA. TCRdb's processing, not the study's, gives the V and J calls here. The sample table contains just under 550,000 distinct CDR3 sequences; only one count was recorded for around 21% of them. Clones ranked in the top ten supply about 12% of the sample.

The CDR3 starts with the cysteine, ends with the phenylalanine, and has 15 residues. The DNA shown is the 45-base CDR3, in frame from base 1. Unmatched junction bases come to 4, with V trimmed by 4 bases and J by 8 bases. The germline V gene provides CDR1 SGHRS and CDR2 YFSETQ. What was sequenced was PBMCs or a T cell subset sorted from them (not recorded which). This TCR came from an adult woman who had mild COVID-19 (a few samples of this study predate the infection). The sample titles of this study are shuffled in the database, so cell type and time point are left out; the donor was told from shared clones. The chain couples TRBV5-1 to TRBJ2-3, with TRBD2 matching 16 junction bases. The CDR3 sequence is CASSGTSGGAGTQYF. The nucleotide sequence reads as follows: TGCGCCAGCAGCGGGACTAGCGGGGGGGCCGGTACGCAGTATTTT.